This T cell receptor beta chain was recovered during a study of T cells in Graves' hyperthyroidism and ophthalmopathy. Findings of the study overall: Ophthalmopathy and stable hyperthyroidism were told apart by a 13 V-J model.

Diagnoses used clinical symptoms, serum thyroxine and TRAb, thyroid ultrasound and orbital computed tomography. As for this clonotype: The target antigen is unknown.

Amplification of TCR beta CDR3 regions used RNA as the template. First-round RT-PCR of the TCR CDR3 relied on the HTBI primer set. MiXCR was run by TCRdb on the multiplex PCR reads, yielding one entry per CDR3 protein. The repertoire holds approximately 700,000 distinct CDR3 sequences, with approximately 42% as singletons. Per germline, CDR1 SEHNR and CDR2 FQNEAQ (reference sequence). The CDR3 totals 17 residues. The ends lost 5 bases at V and 0 bases at J; junction bases unmatched: 9. The receptor was isolated from an adult man with Graves' disease, either hyperthyroidism or ophthalmopathy (not recorded which). Sequenced input: peripheral blood or thyroid tissue (not recorded which). The chain recombines TRBV7-9 with TRBJ2-2; 7 positions agree with TRBD2. The CDR3 DNA reads TGTGCCAGCAGCCCAGATCCAAGCGGGGCGAACACCGGGGAGCTGTTTTTT. This sequence encodes CASSPDPSGANTGELFF.